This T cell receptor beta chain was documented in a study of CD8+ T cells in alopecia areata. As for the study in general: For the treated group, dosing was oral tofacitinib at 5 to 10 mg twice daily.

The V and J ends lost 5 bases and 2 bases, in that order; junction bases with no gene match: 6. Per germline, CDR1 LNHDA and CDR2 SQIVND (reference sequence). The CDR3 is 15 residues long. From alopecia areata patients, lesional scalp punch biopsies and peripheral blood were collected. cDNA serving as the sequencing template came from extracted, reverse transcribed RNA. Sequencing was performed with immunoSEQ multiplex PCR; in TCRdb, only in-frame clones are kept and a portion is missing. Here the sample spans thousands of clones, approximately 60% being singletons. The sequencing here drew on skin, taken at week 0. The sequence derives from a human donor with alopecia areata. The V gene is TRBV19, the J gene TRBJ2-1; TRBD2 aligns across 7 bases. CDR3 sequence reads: CASSHSGNTYNEQFF. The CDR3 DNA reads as TGTGCCAGTAGTCACAGCGGGAACACCTACAATGAGCAGTTCTTC. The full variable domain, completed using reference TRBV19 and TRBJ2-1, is DGGITQSPKYLFRKEGQNVTLSCEQNLNHDAMYWYRQDPGQGLRLIYYSQIVNDFQKGDIAEGYSVSREKKESFPLTVTSAQKNPTAFYLCASSHSGNTYNEQFFGPGTRLTVL.